This TCR beta chain was sequenced during a study of T-cell memory formation after mild COVID-19. Findings and caveats of the study: Some clones that responded were present in memory (sampled pre-infection), which suggests cross-reactive memory joined.

Via MiXCR, TCRdb re-called the 5' RACE reads, giving one row per CDR3 protein. The sample has 190,000 or so distinct CDR3 sequences, roughly a fifth seen once. In this sample, this clonotype turned up many times. Antigen: not known. The CDR3 spans 15 residues. Looked up from germline, CDR1 is SQVTM and CDR2 is ANQGSEA. Trimming removed 5 bases from V and 4 bases from J; junction bases left unmatched: 10. Sequenced material: PBMCs or a T cell subset sorted from them (not recorded which). The chain carries TRBV29-1 and TRBJ2-1; 8 bases map to TRBD1. The TCR was taken from an adult woman who had mild COVID-19 (a few samples of this study predate the infection). Cell type and time point are not known. The CDR3 DNA reads as TGCAGCGTTCCAGGGGGCGCGGGGCGTTACAATGAGCAGTTCTTC. Its translation is CSVPGGAGRYNEQFF.